This is a list of T cell receptor beta chains from one sample in a study of esophageal squamous cell carcinoma under preoperative chemotherapy. TCRdb redid the calling of the PCR reads with MiXCR, one entry per CDR3 protein. Seen here are 34,000 or so distinct CDR3 sequences, around 49% observed once, and the top ten hold more than 20%. The specimen was obtained from a patient given preoperative chemotherapy. Receptors were obtained from a human donor with esophageal squamous cell carcinoma. The donor label of this sample is uncertain. CDR3s include the opening cysteine and the closing phenylalanine or tryptophan. The D gene is left open where the match is weak. Some rows have no size entry. The others give once, few or many, or a class for an expanded clone.

size	D	J	V	CDR3	DNA
many	TRBD1	TRBJ2-7	TRBV7-2	CASSLAGTGSYEQYF	TGTGCCAGCAGCTTAGCCGGGACAGGTTCCTACGAGCAGTACTTC
NA	NA	TRBJ2-3	TRBV7-2	CARGFGAGDTDTQYF	TGTGCCAGGGGCTTCGGGGCAGGGGACACAGATACGCAGTATTTT
many	TRBD1	TRBJ2-5	TRBV12-3/TRBV12-4	CASNTGVNVGTQYF	TGTGCCAGCAATACAGGGGTCAACGTGGGGACCCAGTACTTC
NA	TRBD2	TRBJ2-5	TRBV5-4	CASSLLAGRGEQYF	TGTGCCAGCAGCTTATTAGCGGGGAGGGGTGAGCAGTACTTC
once	NA	TRBJ2-7	TRBV6-1	CASRRTATNPREQYF	TGTGCCAGCAGAAGGACAGCCACCAACCCTCGCGAGCAGTACTTC
few	NA	TRBJ1-1	TRBV6-5	CASSWAERTEAFF	TGTGCCAGCAGTTGGGCGGAGCGCACTGAAGCTTTCTTT
once	TRBD1	TRBJ2-3	TRBV12-3/TRBV12-4	CASSGRTGADTQYF	TGTGCGAGCAGTGGTAGGACAGGGGCAGATACGCAGTATTTT
few	NA	TRBJ2-3	TRBV19	CASSIRADTQYF	TGTGCCAGTAGTATCCGGGCAGATACGCAGTATTTT
NA	NA	TRBJ2-4	TRBV7-3	CATSLSTYNTQYF	TGTGCCACCAGCCTAAGTACCTACAATACTCAGTACTTC
NA	TRBD2	TRBJ2-3	TRBV7-2	CASSSGGVSQDTQYF	TGTGCCAGCAGCTCCGGGGGGGTGAGCCAAGATACGCAGTATTTC
many	NA	TRBJ2-2	TRBV7-9	CASSLSSPNTGELFF	TGTGCCAGCAGCTTATCCAGTCCGAACACCGGGGAGCTGTTTTTT
NA	NA	TRBJ2-1	TRBV5-6	CASRGQYNEQFF	TGTGCCAGTCGGGGTCAATATAATGAGCAGTTCTTC
once	NA	TRBJ2-3	TRBV7-2	CACGGRTGRVRDTQYF	TGTGCCTGCGGGGGCCGGACTGGCCGGGTCCGAGATACCCAGTATTTC
few	NA	TRBJ1-2	TRBV28	CASSPGGDRSRGYTF	TGTGCCAGCAGCCCTGGCGGGGATAGATCTCGGGGCTACACCTTC
NA	TRBD2	TRBJ2-1	TRBV12-3/TRBV12-4	CASSPSGSSYNEQFF	TGTGCCAGCAGCCCTAGCGGCTCCTCCTACAATGAGCAGTTCTTC
medium-sized	NA	TRBJ2-5	TRBV11-3	CASSLGGNQETQYF	TGTGCCAGCAGCTTAGGGGGTAATCAAGAGACCCAGTACTTC
NA	NA	TRBJ2-5	TRBV10-3	CAGGKGGGAPETQYF	TGTGCCGGGGGGAAAGGGGGCGGTGCCCCCGAGACCCAGTATTTC
NA	TRBD2	TRBJ2-2	TRBV18	CASSLLAGELFF	TGTGCCAGCTCACTACTAGCGGGGGAGCTGTTTTTT
few	TRBD1	TRBJ1-1	TRBV6-1	CASRRGGGTEAFF	TGTGCCAGCAGGAGAGGGGGCGGGACTGAAGCTTTCTTT
NA	NA	TRBJ2-5	TRBV11-3	CASRGPGGPAPDTQYF	TGTGCCAGCAGGGGCCCCGGGGGGCCCGCCCCAGATACCCAGTACTTC